This T cell receptor (beta chain) comes out of a study of T cells in Graves' hyperthyroidism and ophthalmopathy. On the study more broadly: The authors collected peripheral blood at initial diagnosis, before any treatment.

Newly diagnosed hyperthyroidism, duration under 2 months, in patients aged 18 to 65. Criteria for exclusion of patients were uncontrolled infection, other autoimmune disease, pregnancy or lactation. RNA transcripts were the template for amplifying TCR beta CDR3 regions. Using the HTBI primer set, a first-round RT-PCR was run on the TCR CDR3. TCRdb reanalysed the multiplex PCR reads using MiXCR and keeps one entry per CDR3 protein. Of hundreds of thousands of distinct CDR3 sequences in the sample, approximately 13% were seen once. This clonotype was observed at least ten times. Its antigen is currently unknown. Regarding the study as a whole: Most clonotypes expanded in thyroid above 0.001 were likewise present in blood.

The material sequenced was blood. The clonotype originates from a woman under 30 with Graves' hyperthyroidism.

CDR3 DNA sequence: TGTGCCAGCAGGCTCAGAAGCTCTGGAAACACCATATATTTT. Amino acid sequence: CASRLRSSGNTIYF. The rearrangement joins TRBV12-3 or TRBV12-4 to TRBJ1-3; D not resolved. Trimming pared 6 bases from V and 0 bases from J, leaving 9 bases between. CDR3 size: 14 residues.